This entry lists 5 T cell receptor beta chains sequenced from one sample in a study of tumor-infiltrating lymphocytes in oesophageal squamous cell carcinoma. TCRdb independently ran MiXCR on the PCR reads; one entry per CDR3 protein. The sample yields about 15,000 distinct CDR3 sequences, roughly 55% seen once. Sequencing was performed on esophageal tumor tissue. These receptors all come from a male donor with esophageal squamous cell carcinoma.

The chain links TRBV7-8 to TRBJ2-5; D is unresolved. The DNA matches TRBJ2-7 better at its end, which makes the J call doubtful. Germline V gene lookup returns CDR1 SGHVS and CDR2 FQNEAQ. The CDR3 contains 13 residues. The CDR3 sequence: CASESLSSDEQYF. The CDR3 nucleotides read TGTGCCAGCGAGTCCCTTAGTTCGGACGAGCAGTACTTC.

This sequence joins TRBV28 and TRBJ2-3, with TRBD2 matching over 9 bases. J lost 2 bases, V lost 3 bases, and 3 bases had no gene match. From germline, CDR1 is MDHEN and CDR2 SYDVKM. The CDR3 has 15 amino acids. CDR3 amino acids: CASSFRGRVTDTQYF. The CDR3 nucleotides read TGTGCCAGCAGTTTTCGCGGGAGGGTCACAGATACGCAGTATTTT.

V usage is TRBV7-3 and J usage is TRBJ2-5; 8 nucleotides agree with TRBD2. The junction had 8 bases not matched to a gene; V was cut back by 0 bases and J by 5 bases. Germline loops: CDR1 SGHTA, CDR2 FQGTGA. This CDR3 region has 16 residues. The CDR3 region is CASSLTSGLASETQYF. DNA of the CDR3: TGTGCCAGCAGCTTAACTTCCGGACTAGCTAGCGAGACCCAGTACTTC.

This clonotype was counted only a few times. Here the CDR3 reads CASSLVEDEQFF. For the CDR3, the DNA is TGTGCCAGCAGCTTAGTGGAAGATGAGCAGTTCTTC. V gene TRBV7-6 combines with J gene TRBJ2-5, with D unclear. The J call could be wrong; TRBJ2-1 is a better fit for the DNA end. The CDR3 extends over 12 amino acids. The germline V gene has CDR1 SGHVS and CDR2 FNYEAQ.

A word on this clonotype: A read error is possible here, since a much larger clone lies one base away. The rearrangement joins TRBV7-4 to TRBJ2-3; D gene ambiguous. The end of the DNA fits TRBJ2-1 better, so the J call may be wrong. This CDR3 is built from 13 residues. Germline lookup yields CDR1 SGHVT and CDR2 SQSDAQ. The CDR3 loop reads CASSPLNSYEQFF. CDR3 bases: TGTGCCAGCAGCCCGCTGAACTCCTACGAGCAGTTCTTC.